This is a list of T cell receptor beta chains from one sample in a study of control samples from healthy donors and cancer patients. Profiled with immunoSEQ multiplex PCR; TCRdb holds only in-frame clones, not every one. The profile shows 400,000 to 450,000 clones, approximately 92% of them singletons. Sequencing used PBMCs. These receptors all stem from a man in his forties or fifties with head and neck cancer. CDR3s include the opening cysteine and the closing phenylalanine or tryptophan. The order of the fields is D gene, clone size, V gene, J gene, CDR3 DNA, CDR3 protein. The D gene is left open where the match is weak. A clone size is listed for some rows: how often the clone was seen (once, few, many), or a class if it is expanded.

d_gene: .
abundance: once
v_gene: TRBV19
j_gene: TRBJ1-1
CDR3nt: TGTGCCAGTACGGCAGAAAGCACTGAAGCTTTCTTT
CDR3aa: CASTAESTEAFF

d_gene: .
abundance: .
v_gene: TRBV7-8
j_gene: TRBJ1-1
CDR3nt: TGTGCCAGCGGACGGGGCCGGGACACTGAAGCTTTCTTT
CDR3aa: CASGRGRDTEAFF

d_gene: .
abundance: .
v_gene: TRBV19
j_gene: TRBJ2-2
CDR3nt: TGTGCCAGTAGTATGTTCCAGGGAATGGGGACCGGGGAGCTGTTTTTT
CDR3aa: CASSMFQGMGTGELFF

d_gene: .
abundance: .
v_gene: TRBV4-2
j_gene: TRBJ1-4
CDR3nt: TGTGCCAGCAGCCAAGATCGTGGGTCTAATGAAAAACTGTTTTTT
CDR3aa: CASSQDRGSNEKLFF

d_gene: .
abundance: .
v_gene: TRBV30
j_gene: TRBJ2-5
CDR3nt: TGTGCCTGGAACATCCCGGGACGGGCGGATCGGGAGACCCAGTACTTC
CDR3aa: CAWNIPGRADRETQYF

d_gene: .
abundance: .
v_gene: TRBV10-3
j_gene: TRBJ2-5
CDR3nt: TGTGCCATCAGTGAGTCGATTGGTCGAGAGACCCAGTACTTC
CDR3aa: CAISESIGRETQYF

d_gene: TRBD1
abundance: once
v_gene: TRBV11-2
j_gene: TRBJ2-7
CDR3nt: TGTGCCAGCAGCGCGTCACAGGGGGCCCACGAGCAGTACTTC
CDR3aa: CASSASQGAHEQYF

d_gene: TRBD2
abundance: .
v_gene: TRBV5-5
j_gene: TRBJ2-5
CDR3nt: TGTGCCAGCAGTGGACTAGCCTGGGAAGAGACCCAGTACTTC
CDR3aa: CASSGLAWEETQYF

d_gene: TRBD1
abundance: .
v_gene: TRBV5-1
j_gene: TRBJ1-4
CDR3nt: TGCGCCAGCAGCTTCGGGCAGGGGGCAGAAAAACTGTTTTTT
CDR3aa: CASSFGQGAEKLFF

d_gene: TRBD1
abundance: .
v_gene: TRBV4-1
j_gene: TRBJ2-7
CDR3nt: TGCGCCAGCAGTCCCAGGGGGATCTACGAGCAGTACTTC
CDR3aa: CASSPRGIYEQYF

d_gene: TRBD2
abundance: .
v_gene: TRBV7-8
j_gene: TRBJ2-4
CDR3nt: TGTGCCAGCAGCTTAGAAGGCGGGAGCCTCTACATTCAGTACTTC
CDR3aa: CASSLEGGSLYIQYF

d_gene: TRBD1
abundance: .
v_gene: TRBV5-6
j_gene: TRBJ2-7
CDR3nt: TGTGCCAGCACCGGACAGGGATCCTACGAGCAGTACTTC
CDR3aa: CASTGQGSYEQYF

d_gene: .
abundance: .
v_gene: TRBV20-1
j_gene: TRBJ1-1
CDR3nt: TGCAGTGCTGGGGGTCGAGTTGAAGCTTTCTTT
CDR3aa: CSAGGRVEAFF

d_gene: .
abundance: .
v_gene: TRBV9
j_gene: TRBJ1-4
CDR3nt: TGTGCCAGCAGCGGGGACTATTCAACTAATGAAAAACTGTTTTTT
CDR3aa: CASSGDYSTNEKLFF

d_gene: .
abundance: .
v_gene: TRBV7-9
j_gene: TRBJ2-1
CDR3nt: TGTGCCAGCAGCTACCCGGTGGGGGATGAGCAGTTCTTC
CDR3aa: CASSYPVGDEQFF

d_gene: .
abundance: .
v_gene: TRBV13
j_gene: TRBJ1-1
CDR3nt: TGTGCCAGCAGCTTAGGTCCCGCCACTGAAGCTTTCTTT
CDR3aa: CASSLGPATEAFF

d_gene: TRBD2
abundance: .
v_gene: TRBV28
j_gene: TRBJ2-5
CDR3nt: TGTGCCAGCAGTTTTCGCGGGGGGACCCAGTACTTC
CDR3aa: CASSFRGGTQYF

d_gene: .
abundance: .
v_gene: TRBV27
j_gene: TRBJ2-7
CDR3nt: TGTGCCAGCAGCCGACTATCCAGGGTCTACGAGCAGTACTTC
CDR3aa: CASSRLSRVYEQYF

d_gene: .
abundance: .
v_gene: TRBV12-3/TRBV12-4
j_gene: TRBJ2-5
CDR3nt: TGTGCCAGCAGTTTCCGGGACTCGGGACAGTACTTC
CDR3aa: CASSFRDSGQYF

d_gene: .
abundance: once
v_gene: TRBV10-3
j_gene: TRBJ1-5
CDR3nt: TGTGCCATCAGTCAGGGTAGGGATCTTCATCAGCCCCAGCATTTT
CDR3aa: CAISQGRDLHQPQHF

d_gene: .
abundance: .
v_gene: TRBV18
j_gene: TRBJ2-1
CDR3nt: TGTGCCAGCTCACCAGGCGCGAGGAATGAGCAGTTCTTC
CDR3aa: CASSPGARNEQFF

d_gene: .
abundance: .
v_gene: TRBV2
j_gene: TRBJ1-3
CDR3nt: TGTGCCAGCAGTGAAAGCGACGTCGCAACTCGAAACACCATATATTTT
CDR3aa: CASSESDVATRNTIYF

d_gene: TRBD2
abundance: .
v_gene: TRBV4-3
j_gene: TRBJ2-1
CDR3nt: TGCGCCAGCAGCCAAGATCGGACTAGCGGGGGATATGAGCAGTTCTTC
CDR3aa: CASSQDRTSGGYEQFF

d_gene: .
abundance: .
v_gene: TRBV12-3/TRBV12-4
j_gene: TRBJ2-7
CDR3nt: TGTGCCAGCAGCGTACAAGACTACGAGCAGTACTTC
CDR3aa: CASSVQDYEQYF

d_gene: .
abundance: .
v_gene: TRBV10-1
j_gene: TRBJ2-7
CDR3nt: TGCGCCAGCAGTGCGGACTACGAGCAGTACTTC
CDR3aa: CASSADYEQYF

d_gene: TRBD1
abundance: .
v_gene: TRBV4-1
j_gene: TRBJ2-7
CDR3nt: TGCGCCAGCAGCCAAATGGGACAGGGGCTTTATAGCTCCTACGAGCAGTACTTC
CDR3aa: CASSQMGQGLYSSYEQYF

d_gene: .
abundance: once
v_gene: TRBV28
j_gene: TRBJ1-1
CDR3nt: TGTGCCAGCAGTGGGTCGGGGGGCTGGACACAAGCTTTCTTT
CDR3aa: CASSGSGGWTQAFF

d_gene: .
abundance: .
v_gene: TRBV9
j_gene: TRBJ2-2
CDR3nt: TGTGCCAGCAGCGTAGATCTAGCGAGGAACACCGGGGAGCTGTTTTTT
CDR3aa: CASSVDLARNTGELFF

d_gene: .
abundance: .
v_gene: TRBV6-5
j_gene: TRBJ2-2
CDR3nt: TGTGCCAGCGGGGTATTCGCGAACACCGGGGAGCTGTTTTTT
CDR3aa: CASGVFANTGELFF

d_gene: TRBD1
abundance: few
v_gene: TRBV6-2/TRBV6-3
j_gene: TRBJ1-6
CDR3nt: TGTGCCAGCAGTTACCCCGGACAGGGATTAAATTCACCCCTCCACTTT
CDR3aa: CASSYPGQGLNSPLHF

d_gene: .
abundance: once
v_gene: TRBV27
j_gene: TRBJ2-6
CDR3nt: TGTGCCAGCAGTTTCAGGCAGGGGTACGGGGCCAACGTCCTGACTTTC
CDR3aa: CASSFRQGYGANVLTF

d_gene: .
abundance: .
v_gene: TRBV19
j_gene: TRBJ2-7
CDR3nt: TGTGCCAGCGGCCCCCGAGCAAGCTACGAGCAGTACTTC
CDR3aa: CASGPRASYEQYF

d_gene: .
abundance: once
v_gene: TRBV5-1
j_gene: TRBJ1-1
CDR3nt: TGCGCCAGCAGCTTAGGTTTTTCATTGAACACTGAAGCTTTCTTT
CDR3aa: CASSLGFSLNTEAFF

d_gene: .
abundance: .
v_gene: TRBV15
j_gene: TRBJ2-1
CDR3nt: TGTGCCACCAGCAGTGGATACAATGAGCAGTTCTTC
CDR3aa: CATSSGYNEQFF

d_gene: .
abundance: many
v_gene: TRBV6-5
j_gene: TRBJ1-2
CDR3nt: TGTGCCAGCAGTCCTTGGACCCTCTATGGCTACACCTTC
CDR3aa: CASSPWTLYGYTF

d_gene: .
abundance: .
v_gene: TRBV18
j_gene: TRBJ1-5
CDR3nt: TGTGCCAGCTCACCAACCGGCGGGCAGCCCCAGCATTTT
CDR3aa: CASSPTGGQPQHF

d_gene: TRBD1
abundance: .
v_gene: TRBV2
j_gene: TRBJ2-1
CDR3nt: TGTGCCAGCAGTGGGGACAGGGGTACCTACAATGAGCAGTTCTTC
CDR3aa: CASSGDRGTYNEQFF

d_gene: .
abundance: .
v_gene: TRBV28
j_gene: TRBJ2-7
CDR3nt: TGTGCCAGCAGATTGGGGCTGTCTCGGGAGCAGTACTTC
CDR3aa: CASRLGLSREQYF

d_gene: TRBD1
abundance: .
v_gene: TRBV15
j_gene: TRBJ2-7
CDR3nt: TGTGCCACCAGCATAGGCCGGGACAGAGACTACGAGCAGTACTTC
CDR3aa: CATSIGRDRDYEQYF

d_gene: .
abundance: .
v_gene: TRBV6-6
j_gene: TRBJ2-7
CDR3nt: TGTGCCATCTCGACCTCGGGCGGTACCTACGAGCAGTACTTC
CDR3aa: CAISTSGGTYEQYF

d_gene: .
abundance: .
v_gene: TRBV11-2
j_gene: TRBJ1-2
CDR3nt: TGTGCCAGCAGCTTAACGGGGCTTAACTATGGCTACACCTTC
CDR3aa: CASSLTGLNYGYTF

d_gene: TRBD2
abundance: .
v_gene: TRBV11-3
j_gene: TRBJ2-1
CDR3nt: TGTGCCAGCAGCTTAAGGCTAGCGGGAGGGAGAGACAATGAGCAGTTCTTC
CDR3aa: CASSLRLAGGRDNEQFF

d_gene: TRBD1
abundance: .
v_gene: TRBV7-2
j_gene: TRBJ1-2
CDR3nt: TGCGCCAGCAGCCCACCCGGACAGGGGCGGCGTGGCTACACCTTC
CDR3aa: CASSPPGQGRRGYTF

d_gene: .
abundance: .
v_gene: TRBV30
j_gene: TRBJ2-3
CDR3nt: TGTGCCTTTGGACATTCCTCCACCCCATCCACAGATACGCAGTATTTT
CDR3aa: CAFGHSSTPSTDTQYF

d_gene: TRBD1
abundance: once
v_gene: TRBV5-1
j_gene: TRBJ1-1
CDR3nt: TGCGCCAGCAGCAATACAGGGGTCCCTGAAGCTTTCTTT
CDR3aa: CASSNTGVPEAFF

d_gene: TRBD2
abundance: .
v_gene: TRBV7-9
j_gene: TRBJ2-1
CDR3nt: TGTGCCAGCAGCTTGACTAGCGGGAGAACGAATGAGCAGTTCTTC
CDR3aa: CASSLTSGRTNEQFF

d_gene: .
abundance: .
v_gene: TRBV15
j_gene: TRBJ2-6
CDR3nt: TGTGCCACCAGCATAGGACCCTCTGGGGCCAACGTCCTGACTTTC
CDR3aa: CATSIGPSGANVLTF

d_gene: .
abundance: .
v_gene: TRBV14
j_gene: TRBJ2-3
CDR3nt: TGTGCCAGCAGCCAAGCTTCCGGAGATACGCAGTATTTT
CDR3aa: CASSQASGDTQYF

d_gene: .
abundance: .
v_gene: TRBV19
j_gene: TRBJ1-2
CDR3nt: TGTGCCAGTAGGGCAGGGAGCTATGGCTACACCTTC
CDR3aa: CASRAGSYGYTF

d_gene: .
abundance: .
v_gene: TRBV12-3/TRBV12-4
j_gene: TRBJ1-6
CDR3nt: TGTGCCAGCAGTCCCGGGAATTCACCCCTCCACTTT
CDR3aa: CASSPGNSPLHF

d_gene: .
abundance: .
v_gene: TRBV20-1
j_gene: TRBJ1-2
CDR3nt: TGCAGTGCTAGTAGCCCGGGATCCAACTATGGCTACACCTTC
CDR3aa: CSASSPGSNYGYTF

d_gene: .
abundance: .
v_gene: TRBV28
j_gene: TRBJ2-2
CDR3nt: TGTGCCAGCCGGGGCAGTCGAACACCGAACACCGGGGAGCTGTTTTTT
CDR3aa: CASRGSRTPNTGELFF

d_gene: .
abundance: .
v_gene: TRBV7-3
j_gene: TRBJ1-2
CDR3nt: TGTGCCAGCAGTGTAACCGAACAGGGATTGAGTGGCTACACCTTC
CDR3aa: CASSVTEQGLSGYTF

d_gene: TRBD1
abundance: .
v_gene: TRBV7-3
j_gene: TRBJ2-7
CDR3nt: TGTGCCAGCAGCTCACGACCCGGGGGACAGGGGGCCTACGAGCAGTACTTC
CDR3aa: CASSSRPGGQGAYEQYF

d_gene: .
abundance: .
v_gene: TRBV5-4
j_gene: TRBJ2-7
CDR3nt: TGTGCCAGCAGCTCTCGGGACTCGCCCCTCGAGCAGTACTTC
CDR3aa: CASSSRDSPLEQYF

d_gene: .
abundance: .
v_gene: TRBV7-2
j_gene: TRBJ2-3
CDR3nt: TGTGCCAGCAGCAAGGAAGGGACGGAAGATACGCAGTATTTT
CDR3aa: CASSKEGTEDTQYF

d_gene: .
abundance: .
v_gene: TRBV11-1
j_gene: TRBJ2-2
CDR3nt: TGTGCCAGCAGCTTACAGGGGCACTACACCGGGGAGCTGTTTTTT
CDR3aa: CASSLQGHYTGELFF